This T cell receptor beta chain originates from a study of blood T cell repertoires in COVID-19. Study as a whole: Sites in the United States, Italy and Spain provided acute and convalescent COVID-19 samples. Sources were T cells, B-cell-depleted T cells, or PBMCs; the material itself was cDNA or gDNA.

As processed by the authors: Amplification of reference gene primers was used by the study to estimate nucleated cell counts. Clones were read by immunoSEQ multiplex PCR, and TCRdb kept only the in-frame ones, dropping some. V and J calls and clone size are as listed in that table; D and trimming were resolved from the DNA. The repertoire holds approximately 190,000 clones, 80% seen once, with 6.9% in the top ten. V gave up 3 bases and J gave up 8 bases, with 8 bases separating them. CDR3 length: 12 amino acids. This chain uses TRBV12-3 or TRBV12-4 with TRBJ2-1, with D possibly TRBD2 on 6 matching bases. This clonotype was sampled from a man aged 60-69 years with acute or convalescent COVID-19. Source material: peripheral blood. The DNA of the CDR3 is TGTGCCAGCAGTTTTTGGGGGGATGAGCAGTTCTTC. Encoded protein: CASSFWGDEQFF.